This passage covers 21 T cell receptor beta chains from one sample sequenced in a study of cytomegalovirus exposure and HLA in healthy donors. With 60 Vbeta and 13 Jbeta primers, the PCR was carried out. Produced via immunoSEQ multiplex PCR; TCRdb's table is partial and in-frame only. The repertoire holds about 120,000 clones, roughly 69% seen once, with just over 2% in the top ten. Sample: PBMCs. The receptors shown here come from a human donor in good health.

This chain's CDR3 is CASSRSARGETQYF. The CDR3 coding sequence is TGTGCCAGCAGCCGTTCAGCCCGGGGGGAGACCCAGTACTTC. The chain recombines TRBV5-5 with TRBJ2-5, with a tentative D call TRBD2 (6 bases). Germline CDR1 is SGHKS and CDR2 is YYEKEE (reference sequence). This CDR3 spans 14 amino acids. V lost 4 bases and J 5 bases, leaving 15 bases between the germline ends.

The chain carries TRBV27 and TRBJ1-1, with D maybe TRBD1 (5 bases). Trimming stripped 0 bases from V and 0 bases from J, with 8 bases between. The CDR3 sequence is 15 residues long. Germline CDR1 and CDR2: MNHEY and SMNVEV (reference sequence). The CDR3 nucleotides read TGTGCCAGCAGTTTATCTGGAGGGGTGAACACTGAAGCTTTCTTT. Encoded protein: CASSLSGGVNTEAFF.

V and J are TRBV5-4 and TRBJ2-7; no clear D. Per germline, CDR1 SGHNT and CDR2 YYREEE (reference sequence). The CDR3 covers 11 residues. The germline V and J ends were trimmed by 4 bases and 7 bases, with 9 bases remaining between them. CDR3 sequence (DNA): TGTGCCAGCAGCCTTCCGCGGGAGCAGTACTTC. This gives the protein CASSLPREQYF.

The chain carries TRBV30 and TRBJ2-1, with D possibly matching TRBD1 (5 bases). The CDR3 is 13 amino acids. Germline CDR1 GTSNPN, CDR2 SVGIG (reference sequence). Trimming shortened V by 5 bases and J by 6 bases, and 14 bases separated the two germline ends. The CDR3 here is CAWGAAVGNEQFF. The CDR3 DNA is TGTGCCTGGGGGGCGGCAGTAGGCAATGAGCAGTTCTTC.

CDR3 loop: CASSLDRRYGYTF. CDR3 bases: TGTGCCAGCAGTCTGGACAGGCGGTACGGCTACACCTTC. The chain uses TRBV28 and TRBJ1-2; 7 nucleotides agree with TRBD1. The CDR3 runs to 13 residues. After removal of 5 bases from V and 8 bases from J, the junction contained 8 bases not matched to a gene. Per germline, CDR1 MDHEN and CDR2 SYDVKM.

This clone came up a few times. This chain links TRBV2 with TRBJ1-2, with 8 bases fitting TRBD1. V shed 2 bases, J shed 4 bases, and the junction held 3 bases outside the gene matches. The CDR3 consists of 14 residues. CDR1 and CDR2 (germline): SNHLY, FYNNEI. This CDR3 is CASSERQGPYGYTF. CDR3 in DNA: TGTGCCAGCAGTGAAAGACAGGGGCCCTATGGCTACACCTTC.

The rearrangement links TRBV9 to TRBJ2-5, with TRBD1 matching over 10 bases. CDR1 SGDLS and CDR2 YYNGEE come from the germline V gene. This CDR3 has 17 amino acids. Unmatched junction bases numbered 13, after V lost 3 bases and J lost 5 bases. CDR3 loop: CASSAPPGQGFEETQYF. CDR3 coding DNA: TGTGCCAGCAGCGCCCCTCCGGGACAGGGGTTCGAGGAGACCCAGTACTTC. Drawing the rest from reference TRBV9 and TRBJ2-5, the complete variable domain is DSGVTQTPKHLITATGQRVTLRCSPRSGDLSVYWYQQSLDQGLQFLIQYYNGEERAKGNILERFSAQQFPDLHSELNLSSLELGDSALYFCASSAPPGQGFEETQYFGPGTRLLVL.

The CDR3 region is CAWTRDRTISGNTIYF. The CDR3 nucleotides are TGTGCCTGGACCCGGGACAGGACGATCTCTGGAAACACCATATATTTT. The chain combines TRBV30 with TRBJ1-3; TRBD1 agrees at 8 bases. The germline V gene has CDR1 GTSNPN and CDR2 SVGIG (reference sequence). Germline trimming cut 4 bases from V and 0 bases from J; bases unmatched to any gene: 8. The CDR3 has 16 amino acids.

The chain is built from TRBV9 and TRBJ1-2; D gene unclear. Germline CDR1 and CDR2: SGDLS and YYNGEE. Trimming shortened V by 4 bases and J by 10 bases, and 20 bases separated the two germline ends. This CDR3 region has 14 residues. In DNA form, the CDR3 reads TGTGCCAGCAGCCCACCGGATCGGCCGGGAACCTACACCTTC. Residues: CASSPPDRPGTYTF. Filled out from reference TRBV9 and TRBJ1-2, the complete variable domain reads DSGVTQTPKHLITATGQRVTLRCSPRSGDLSVYWYQQSLDQGLQFLIQYYNGEERAKGNILERFSAQQFPDLHSELNLSSLELGDSALYFCASSPPDRPGTYTFGSGTRLTVV.

The J gene is TRBJ2-7, the V gene TRBV7-2; 7 positions match TRBD2. The CDR3 sequence is 16 residues long. V lost 3 bases and J lost 0; bases outside the gene matches: 8. CDR1 and CDR2 from the germline V gene are SGHTA and FQGNSA. For the CDR3, the DNA is TGTGCCAGCAGCTTTAGTCTAGCGGAAAGCTCCTACGAGCAGTACTTC. It yields the protein CASSFSLAESSYEQYF.

This clone was found a few times. The rearrangement joins TRBV9 to TRBJ2-5, with no clear D. The CDR3 covers 14 residues. The V gene's germline CDR1 is SGDLS and CDR2 YYNGEE. V lost 0 bases, J lost 2 bases, and 8 bases lay in between. The CDR3 reads CASSVGASQETQYF. In DNA form, the CDR3 reads TGTGCCAGCAGCGTAGGAGCTTCTCAAGAGACCCAGTACTTC.

In this sample, this clone turned up a few times. This sequence joins TRBV29-1 and TRBJ2-2; 8 bases are a match to TRBD1. The V segment lost 5 bases and the J segment 6 bases; nucleotides outside the gene matches: 5. This CDR3 spans 13 amino acids. The V gene's germline CDR1 is SQVTM and CDR2 ANQGSEA. This CDR3 is CSVRTGLPGELFF. In nucleotides, the CDR3 is TGCAGCGTTAGGACAGGGCTGCCCGGGGAGCTGTTTTTT.

The chain carries TRBV5-1 and TRBJ2-7; TRBD1 aligns across 12 bases. The ends lost 1 base at V and 7 bases at J; junction bases unmatched: 6. The length of the CDR3 is 15 residues. CDR1 and CDR2 from the germline V gene are SGHRS and YFSETQ. The DNA for the CDR3 is TGCGCCAGCAGCTTGAGGGGACAGGGGGCAGATGAGCAGTACTTC. Its protein product is CASSLRGQGADEQYF.

Here the CDR3 DNA reads TGCGCCAGCAGCCAAACCGGGACTAGCGGAAAAAACATTCAGTACTTC. As protein: CASSQTGTSGKNIQYF. This chain connects TRBV4-3 to TRBJ2-4; 11 bases align to TRBD2. Germline V gene data show CDR1 as LGHNA and CDR2 as YSLEER. This CDR3 is 16 amino acids long. After removal of 2 bases from V and 4 bases from J, the junction contained 4 bases not matched to a gene.

In its sample, this clone was seen a few times. V and J are TRBV5-1 and TRBJ1-1, with D possibly matching TRBD1 (5 bases). V lost 4 bases to trimming and J lost 0 bases, with 16 bases between them. This CDR3 comprises 16 residues. Germline V gene sequence: CDR1 SGHRS, CDR2 YFSETQ. This CDR3 is CASSPGGVSMNTEAFF. CDR3 DNA: TGCGCCAGCAGCCCCGGGGGTGTCAGCATGAACACTGAAGCTTTCTTT. Full variable domain (remainder filled in from reference TRBV5-1 and TRBJ1-1): KAGVTQTPRYLIKTRGQQVTLSCSPISGHRSVSWYQQTPGQGLQFLFEYFSETQRNKGNFPGRFSGRQFSNSRSEMNVSTLELGDSALYLCASSPGGVSMNTEAFFGQGTRLTVV.

This clone has just one count. V usage is TRBV6-6 and J usage is TRBJ2-3; TRBD2 matches 7 bases. This CDR3 spans 14 amino acids. In germline, CDR1 is MNHNY, CDR2 SVGAGI (reference sequence). J gave up 2 bases and V 6 bases, and 5 bases lay outside the gene matches. The CDR3 nucleotides read TGTGCCAGCAGCACGGGACTACACACAGATACGCAGTATTTT. The encoded protein is CASSTGLHTDTQYF.

J is TRBJ1-1 and V is TRBV11-3; D possibly corresponds to TRBD1 (6 bases). The CDR3 loop spans 13 amino acids. The germline CDR1 and CDR2 sequences are SGHNT and YENEEA. Deletions cut 4 bases from V and 4 bases from J, with 10 bases between. This CDR3 is CASSSRGGTEAFF. Here the CDR3 DNA reads TGTGCCAGCAGCTCTAGGGGGGGCACTGAAGCTTTCTTT.

V gene TRBV5-1 combines with J gene TRBJ1-1; 11 bases fit TRBD1. Per germline, CDR1 SGHRS and CDR2 YFSETQ. The CDR3 is made up of 17 amino acids. V shed 6 bases, J shed 11 bases, and the junction held 21 bases outside the gene matches. The CDR3 here is CASTEGRTGGRLPRAFF. The CDR3 nucleotides read TGCGCCAGCACCGAGGGGAGGACAGGGGGCCGATTGCCCCGGGCTTTCTTT. Full variable domain (missing parts from reference TRBV5-1 and TRBJ1-1): KAGVTQTPRYLIKTRGQQVTLSCSPISGHRSVSWYQQTPGQGLQFLFEYFSETQRNKGNFPGRFSGRQFSNSRSEMNVSTLELGDSALYLCASTEGRTGGRLPRAFFGQGTRLTVV.

DNA for the CDR3: TGTGCCAGCAACCAAAGAGGACTGGCCTATGGCTACACCTTC. This encodes CASNQRGLAYGYTF. This chain connects TRBV6-1 to TRBJ1-2; D is undetermined. The CDR3 runs 14 residues. The V end lost 7 bases, the J end lost 4 bases, and 16 bases lay between the germline ends. From germline, CDR1 is MNHNS and CDR2 SASEGT.

This clone was detected only once. The gene calls are TRBV9 and TRBJ1-1; D is unresolved. The germline gives CDR1 SGDLS, CDR2 YYNGEE. The CDR3 is 13 residues long. The V and J ends lost 0 bases and 3 bases respectively, with 6 bases between them. CDR3 nucleotides: TGTGCCAGCAGCGTAGAGAGGTACACTGAAGCTTTCTTT. Translated: CASSVERYTEAFF.

The rearrangement uses TRBV5-1 and TRBJ1-2, with 11 bases fitting TRBD1. Trimming took 3 bases from V and 3 from J; bases not matched to a gene: 4. The CDR3 totals 15 residues. CDR1 is SGHRS and CDR2 is YFSETQ in the germline V gene. The CDR3 sequence is CASSSPGQGDYGYTF. CDR3 sequence (DNA): TGCGCCAGCAGCTCACCGGGACAGGGGGACTATGGCTACACCTTC.